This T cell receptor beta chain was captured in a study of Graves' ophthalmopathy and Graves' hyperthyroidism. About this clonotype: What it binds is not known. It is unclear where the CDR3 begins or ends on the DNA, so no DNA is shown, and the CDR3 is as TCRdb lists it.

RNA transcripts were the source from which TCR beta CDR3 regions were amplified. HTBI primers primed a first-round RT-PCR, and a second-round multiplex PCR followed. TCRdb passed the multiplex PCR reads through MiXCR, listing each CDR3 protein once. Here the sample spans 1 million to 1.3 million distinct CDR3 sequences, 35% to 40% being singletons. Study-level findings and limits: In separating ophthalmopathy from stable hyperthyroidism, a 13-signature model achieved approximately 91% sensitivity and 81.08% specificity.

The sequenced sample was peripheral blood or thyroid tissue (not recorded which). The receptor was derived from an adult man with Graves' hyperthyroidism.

CDR3: CASSRTHPGTPGSCFF. V usage is TRBV4-1 and J usage is TRBJ2-2. Counting both end residues, the CDR3 totals 16 amino acids. CDR1 is MGHRA and CDR2 is YSYEKL in the germline V gene.